This T cell receptor (beta chain) derives from a study of T-cell reconstitution after alpha-beta-depleted transplantation in children. The study, taken as a whole, reports: Newly generated T cells supplied most T-cell counts and diversity one year post-transplant. Expanded graft clones, several hundred of them, were reportedly the source of alpha-beta T cells about two months after transplant. Recipient T cells and thymic progenitors that survived gave rise to the high TCRbeta diversity observed at day 60 in some patients.

Germline CDR1 is KGHDR and CDR2 is SFDVKD. With 3 bases removed from V and 4 bases from J, the gap between germline ends came to 15 bases. This CDR3 region has 16 residues. A TCRbeta library incorporating unique molecular identifiers was prepared. MiXCR was run by TCRdb on the PCR reads, yielding one entry per CDR3 protein. The sample contains under 300,000 distinct CDR3 sequences, approximately 10% of which appear only once. This clonotype has ten or more counts. Its antigen remains unidentified. The genes are TRBV24-1 and TRBJ2-1; D is possibly TRBD1 (5 bases). The sequence derives from a male patient aged 2 to 10 who had a stem cell transplant for chronic granulomatous disease, so the T cells may come from the graft donor. Source: peripheral blood, taken 180 days after TCRalphabeta/CD19-depleted stem cell transplant. The CDR3 sequence is CATSDPQGKGYNEQFF. The CDR3 DNA sequence: TGTGCCACCAGTGATCCCCAGGGTAAGGGATACAATGAGCAGTTCTTC.